One sample yielded the 6 T cell receptor beta chains listed below, sequenced in a study of response to subunit inactivated influenza vaccine. MiXCR was run by TCRdb on the RT-PCR reads, yielding one entry per CDR3 protein. Found here are approximately 500,000 distinct CDR3 sequences, 10% to 15% of them singletons; the top ten hold over 10%. Specimen: PBMCs from blood, collected around seven weeks after vaccination. All receptors come from a man aged 45-65 years who received an inactivated influenza vaccine.

This rearrangement joins TRBV20-1 to TRBJ2-1; 8 nucleotides line up with TRBD2. The CDR3 is made up of 17 amino acids. Germline trimming cut 0 bases from V and 2 bases from J; bases unmatched to any gene: 9. Germline-derived CDR1 and CDR2 are DFQATT and SNEGSKA (reference sequence). As DNA, the CDR3 is TGCAGTGCTAGAGATCTCCGGGCGGGAGGCGCCTACAATGAGCAGTTCTTC. This encodes CSARDLRAGGAYNEQFF.

This clonotype was seen only a few times. This sequence joins TRBV28 and TRBJ2-7, with 9 bases that match TRBD2. Trimming removed 6 bases from V and 2 bases from J; junction bases left unmatched: 11. There are 16 residues in the CDR3. The V gene's germline CDR1 is MDHEN and CDR2 SYDVKM. The CDR3 loop is CASRTPGLASTYEQYF. The CDR3 nucleotides are TGTGCCAGCAGAACTCCCGGACTAGCGTCAACCTACGAGCAGTACTTC.

This clonotype was found a few times. The genes are TRBV20-1 and TRBJ2-3, with 9 bases fitting TRBD2. This CDR3 spans 15 amino acids. V was clipped by 5 bases and J by 0 bases; unmatched bases: 6. Germline V gene data show CDR1 as DFQATT and CDR2 as SNEGSKA (reference sequence). CDR3 DNA: TGCAGTGCTTTCCAGCGGGGGGTCAGCACAGATACGCAGTATTTT. Its protein is CSAFQRGVSTDTQYF.

This clonotype turned up a few times. V usage is TRBV4-3 and J usage is TRBJ2-1, with D possibly being TRBD1 (5 bases). CDR3 size: 14 residues. The V gene's germline CDR1 is LGHNA and CDR2 YSLEER. Trimming stripped 3 bases from V and 9 bases from J, with 15 bases between. The CDR3 nucleotides read TGCGCCAGCAGCCAGGGCAGGGTAGTCGTTGAGCAGTTCTTC. This sequence encodes CASSQGRVVVEQFF.

The rearrangement joins TRBV12-3 or TRBV12-4 to TRBJ2-2, with 10 bases fitting TRBD2. The CDR3 consists of 15 residues. J lost 0 bases, V lost 5 bases, and 0 bases had no gene match. DNA of the CDR3: TGTGCCAGCAGTACTAGCGGGACGAACACCGGGGAGCTGTTTTTT. Its translation: CASSTSGTNTGELFF.

Only one count was recorded for this clonotype. The J gene is TRBJ2-5, the V gene TRBV7-9; 12 bases map to TRBD1. Germline lookup yields CDR1 SEHNR and CDR2 FQNEAQ (reference sequence). After removal of 4 bases from V and 9 bases from J, the junction contained 6 bases not matched to a gene. The CDR3 is made up of 14 amino acids. The CDR3 DNA reads as TGTGCCAGCAGCTCGGGACAGGGGGCCCGGGCCCAGTACTTC. It is translated as CASSSGQGARAQYF.